Listed below are T cell receptor beta chains from one sample, sequenced in a study of blood T cell repertoires in COVID-19. Method: immunoSEQ multiplex PCR; TCRdb's copy keeps in-frame clones and lacks some. Here the sample spans about 140,000 clones, 84% being singletons. The sequenced material came from PBMCs or T cells enriched from blood (not recorded which). These receptors originate from a middle-aged man with acute COVID-19. CDR3s include the opening cysteine and the closing phenylalanine or tryptophan. D genes are given only for firm matches. Clone size is stated in some rows and not others, as once, few, many or a class when expanded.

d_call,v_call,clone_size,j_call,cdr3_nt,cdr3_aa
NA,TRBV9,NA,TRBJ2-3,TGTGCCAGCAGCGTAGCTTCCGATAGCGGCTACTCCACAGATACGCAGTATTTT,CASSVASDSGYSTDTQYF
NA,TRBV5-1,NA,TRBJ1-5,TGCGCCAGCAGCGGAGGGGACAATCAGCCCCAGCATTTT,CASSGGDNQPQHF
NA,TRBV11-2,NA,TRBJ1-2,TGTGCCAGCAGCTTATTTCTACAGTCCTATGGCTACACCTTC,CASSLFLQSYGYTF
NA,TRBV2,NA,TRBJ2-2,TGTGCCAGCAGTGACCAGGGCGGCGGGGAGCTGTTTTTT,CASSDQGGGELFF
TRBD1,TRBV2,NA,TRBJ2-7,TGTGCCAGCAGTAGGGACAGGAACTACGAGCAGTACTTC,CASSRDRNYEQYF
TRBD2,TRBV4-3,once,TRBJ2-3,TGCGCCAGCAGCCCGGGACTAGCGGGGGCCATAGGGAAAGATACGCAGTATTTT,CASSPGLAGAIGKDTQYF
NA,TRBV6-2/TRBV6-3,NA,TRBJ2-3,TGTGCCAGCAGTGACTCGCCCGGAGTAGGCGATACGCAGTATTTT,CASSDSPGVGDTQYF
NA,TRBV19,NA,TRBJ1-3,TGTGCCAGTAGTCTGGGGGCAGTTACTGGAAACACCATATATTTT,CASSLGAVTGNTIYF
NA,TRBV6-1,NA,TRBJ2-7,TGTGCCAGCACCGCGGTAGGAGGGCCCTACGAGCAGTACTTC,CASTAVGGPYEQYF
NA,TRBV5-6,NA,TRBJ1-2,TGTGCCAGCAGCGTGGGCGGGGAGGACACCTTC,CASSVGGEDTF
TRBD1,TRBV28,NA,TRBJ1-5,TGTGCCAGCAGTCCACAGGGGAGAAGCAATCAGCCCCAGCATTTT,CASSPQGRSNQPQHF
TRBD2,TRBV2,NA,TRBJ2-7,TGTGCCAGCAGGGTACTAGCGGGAGGGCCTTACGAGCAGTACTTC,CASRVLAGGPYEQYF
NA,TRBV7-2,NA,TRBJ1-3,TGTGCCAGCAGCCCCCCAGTGGACAGTTCGACTGGAAACACCATATATTTT,CASSPPVDSSTGNTIYF
TRBD1,TRBV5-5,NA,TRBJ1-1,TGTGCCAGCAGCTGGGGGACAGGGAGAACTGAAGCTTTCTTT,CASSWGTGRTEAFF
NA,TRBV19,once,TRBJ1-5,TGTGCCAGTAGTATAATCGGTTTCAATCAGCCCCAGCATTTT,CASSIIGFNQPQHF
TRBD2,TRBV24-1,NA,TRBJ2-1,TGTGCCACTGGGGGGGGGATCTCCTACAATGAGCAGTTCTTC,CATGGGISYNEQFF
NA,TRBV12-3/TRBV12-4,NA,TRBJ1-5,TGTGCCAGCAGCCTGTATAGCAATCAGCCCCAGCATTTT,CASSLYSNQPQHF
TRBD2,TRBV4-3,NA,TRBJ2-7,TGCGCCAGCAGCCAAGCGGGGGGAAGCTACGAGCAGTACTTC,CASSQAGGSYEQYF
TRBD1,TRBV19,NA,TRBJ2-6,TGTGCCAGTAGTATCCCCCGGTGGAGGGGGACAGGAGGGGCCAACGTCCTGACTTTC,CASSIPRWRGTGGANVLTF
NA,TRBV4-3,NA,TRBJ1-5,TGCGCCAGCAGCCAAGATCCTGGGTTGGAGCAGCCCCAGCATTTT,CASSQDPGLEQPQHF
TRBD2,TRBV28,NA,TRBJ2-2,TGTGCCAGCAGTTTGACTAGCGGGAGCTACACCGGGGAGCTGTTTTTT,CASSLTSGSYTGELFF
TRBD2,TRBV3-1/TRBV3-2,once,TRBJ2-3,TGTGCCAGCAGCCGATCACTAGCGGCCACAGATACGCAGTATTTT,CASSRSLAATDTQYF
NA,TRBV5-4,NA,TRBJ2-7,TGTGCCAGCAGCCCTGGGGGGACAGCCTACGAGCAGTACTTC,CASSPGGTAYEQYF
NA,TRBV12-3/TRBV12-4,NA,TRBJ1-3,TGTGCCAGTAATGGCCCTGGAAACACCATATATTTT,CASNGPGNTIYF
TRBD1,TRBV29-1,NA,TRBJ2-1,TGCAGCGTTGAAGTTAACGGGGGACAGGGAGTGAAGCAGTTCTTC,CSVEVNGGQGVKQFF
NA,TRBV6-5,NA,TRBJ1-6,TGTGCCAGCAGTCAGGACGGCAGCGGGCTCCACTTT,CASSQDGSGLHF
TRBD1,TRBV4-1,NA,TRBJ1-1,TGCGCCAGCAGCCAGCTCCCGGGACAGGTTCTGATGAACACTGAAGCTTTCTTT,CASSQLPGQVLMNTEAFF
NA,TRBV19,once,TRBJ1-4,TGTGCCAGTAGTATCTTCAGGCAACCTAATGAAAAACTGTTTTTT,CASSIFRQPNEKLFF